Shown below are 24 T cell receptor beta chains from a single sample sequenced in a study of CDR3 diversity in severe acne. MiXCR, run by TCRdb on the PCR reads, gives a single entry per CDR3 protein. Of around 83,000 distinct CDR3 sequences in the sample, approximately 49% were seen once. The sequenced material came from blood. The source of these receptors is a male donor with severe acne vulgaris.

This clonotype occurred many times. The chain links TRBV19 to TRBJ2-7, with TRBD1 matching over 7 bases. The V and J ends lost 5 bases and 0 bases, in that order; junction bases with no gene match: 10. Germline values: CDR1 LNHDA, CDR2 SQIVND (reference sequence). The CDR3 extends over 16 amino acids. The CDR3 nucleotides read TGTGCCAGTAGTCCCCTCGGGACAGTTATCTCCTACGAGCAGTACTTC. The encoded protein is CASSPLGTVISYEQYF. The full variable domain, its missing parts supplied by reference TRBV19 and TRBJ2-7, is DGGITQSPKYLFRKEGQNVTLSCEQNLNHDAMYWYRQDPGQGLRLIYYSQIVNDFQKGDIAEGYSVSREKKESFPLTVTSAQKNPTAFYLCASSPLGTVISYEQYFGPGTRLTVT.

The genes are TRBV6-5 and TRBJ1-1; D unclear. The germline V and J ends were trimmed by 2 bases and 3 bases, with 7 bases remaining between them. The germline CDR1 and CDR2 sequences are MNHEY and SVGAGI. The CDR3 loop spans 13 amino acids. The CDR3 DNA sequence: TGTGCCAGCAGTTACGAGGCAGACACTGAAGCTTTCTTT. This translates into CASSYEADTEAFF.

The chain has TRBV7-9 and TRBJ2-7; D gene ambiguous. This CDR3 region has 12 residues. The V end lost 5 bases, the J end lost 3 bases, and 8 bases lay between the germline ends. Germline V CDR1 and CDR2: SEHNR, FQNEAQ (reference sequence). The CDR3 is CASSTLIYEQYF. The CDR3 coding sequence is TGTGCCAGCAGCACATTGATCTACGAGCAGTACTTC.

This clonotype has only a few counts. The gene calls are TRBV29-1 and TRBJ1-2, with D tentatively TRBD1 (5 bases). The V gene lost 5 bases and the J gene lost 3 bases, with 10 bases spanning the gap. CDR1 and CDR2 (germline): SQVTM, ANQGSEA. The CDR3 runs 12 residues. Here the CDR3 reads CSVWGADYGYTF. In nucleotides, the CDR3 is TGCAGCGTTTGGGGCGCAGACTATGGCTACACCTTC.

The chain combines TRBV28 with TRBJ1-3; no clear D. The V and J ends lost 4 bases and 4 bases respectively, with 11 bases between them. The germline gives CDR1 MDHEN, CDR2 SYDVKM. The length of the CDR3 is 14 residues. The CDR3 bases are TGTGCCAGCAGTTCGGTAGGGTGGGGAAACACCATATATTTT. Its protein product is CASSSVGWGNTIYF. Together with reference TRBV28 and TRBJ1-3, the CDR3 gives the full variable domain: DVKVTQSSRYLVKRTGEKVFLECVQDMDHENMFWYRQDPGLGLRLIYFSYDVKMKEKGDIPEGYSVSREKKERFSLILESASTNQTSMYLCASSSVGWGNTIYFGEGSWLTVV.

This rearrangement joins TRBV15 to TRBJ2-7, with D maybe TRBD2 (5 bases). Trimming cost V 5 bases and J 0 bases, with 8 bases left between them. Germline lookup yields CDR1 LNHNV and CDR2 YYDKDF (reference sequence). This CDR3 is 13 amino acids long. In DNA, the CDR3 is TGTGCCACCAGCGGGGAGAGCTCCTACGAGCAGTACTTC. It codes for CATSGESSYEQYF.

V usage is TRBV24-1 and J usage is TRBJ2-3, with a weak D call TRBD2 (6 bases). Trimming took off 4 bases at V and 6 bases at J, with 16 bases between the two ends. This CDR3 comprises 15 residues. Germline values: CDR1 KGHDR, CDR2 SFDVKD. The CDR3 nucleotides read TGTGCCACCAGTGACAAGGTCGGGAGAGCGGATACGCAGTATTTT. Its translation: CATSDKVGRADTQYF.

The V gene is TRBV21-1, the J gene TRBJ2-7; the table assigns TRBD1, which was not confirmed against the DNA. TRBV21-1 constitutes a pseudogene. The CDR3 spans 17 residues. The CDR3 sequence: CASSKEGQGVFSYEQYF. In DNA form, the CDR3 reads TGTGCCAGCAGCAAAGAGGGACAGGGGGTGTTCTCCTACGAGCAGTACTTC.

This chain connects TRBV10-1 to TRBJ2-2, with TRBD2 matching over 13 bases. J gave up 6 bases and V 3 bases, and 10 bases lay outside the gene matches. The CDR3 has 18 residues. Germline V gives CDR1 WNHNN, CDR2 SYGVQD (reference sequence). CDR3: CASSDGLAGDLPAGELFF. The CDR3 region has the DNA TGCGCCAGCAGTGATGGACTAGCGGGAGACCTTCCCGCCGGGGAGCTGTTTTTT.

Note on this clonotype: One end of the junction does not line up with germline, which may come from a read error. V gene TRBV9 combines with J gene TRBJ1-3; D remains ambiguous. CDR1 is SGDLS, CDR2 YYNGEE, per germline. There are 15 residues in the CDR3. This CDR3 reads CASSPGFSSGNTIYF. For the CDR3, the DNA is TGTGCCAGCAGTCCGGGGTTTAGCTCTGGAAACACCATATATTTC.

As regards this clonotype: With a much larger clone just one base away, this may be a read error. This chain joins TRBV20-1 and TRBJ2-4; 10 bases line up with TRBD2. The CDR3 contains 15 residues. Germline CDR1 reads DFQATT; CDR2 reads SNEGSKA (reference sequence). V lost 2 bases to trimming and J lost 7 bases; unmatched junction nucleotides: 8. The CDR3 coding sequence is TGCAGTGCTAGAATAGCGGGAGGTGAGGTGAACATTCAGTACTTC. It codes for CSARIAGGEVNIQYF.

The chain combines TRBV24-1 with TRBJ2-3; 7 nucleotides line up with TRBD1. The trim removed 5 bases at V and 2 bases at J, leaving 12 bases unmatched. Germline values: CDR1 KGHDR, CDR2 SFDVKD. CDR3 size: 17 residues. This CDR3 is CATSGMMGQSSTDTQYF. CDR3 nucleotide sequence: TGTGCCACCAGTGGTATGATGGGACAGAGTTCCACAGATACGCAGTATTTT.

This clonotype was counted at least ten times. V gene TRBV20-1 combines with J gene TRBJ2-7; 10 bases fit TRBD2. Germline V CDR1 and CDR2: DFQATT, SNEGSKA (reference sequence). V trimming: 5 bases; J trimming: 4 bases; junction bases outside the gene matches: 8. The CDR3 length is 14 residues. CDR3 nucleotide sequence: TGCAGTGCTCGTGGACTAGCGGCCTCATACGAGCAGTACGTC. This sequence encodes CSARGLAASYEQYV.

Worth noting for this clonotype: One end of the junction varies from germline; a read error may be responsible. As DNA, the CDR3 is TGCGCCGGCAGAAAGACCCCGGGACAGAATGAAAAACTGTTTTTT. It codes for CAGRKTPGQNEKLFF. The V and J genes are TRBV5-1 and TRBJ1-4; 7 bases fit TRBD1. In germline, CDR1 is SGHRS, CDR2 YFSETQ. The CDR3 contains 15 residues.

In the case of this clonotype: A much larger clone differs from this one at a single base, so this may be a read error. V and J are TRBV2 and TRBJ1-5; 7 bases are shared with TRBD1. V lost 10 bases, J lost 3 bases, and 15 bases stayed unmatched. The germline gives CDR1 SNHLY, CDR2 FYNNEI. The CDR3 covers 16 residues. The CDR3 loop is CATKPQTGQDNQPQHF. CDR3 DNA sequence: TGTGCCACTAAACCGCAGACAGGGCAGGACAATCAGCCCCAGCATTTT.

A remark on this clonotype: Sequence at one end of the junction differs from germline and may be a read error. The rearrangement uses TRBV25-1 and TRBJ2-7, with D perhaps matching TRBD1 (5 bases). This CDR3 is 14 amino acids long. Looked up from germline, CDR1 is MGHDK and CDR2 is SYGVNS. The CDR3 sequence: CASGYVGQVNEQYF. The CDR3 DNA reads as TGTGCCAGCGGGTACGTGGGGCAGGTAAACGAACAGTACTTC.

Concerning this clonotype: As the CDR3 is not closed by the conserved phenylalanine or tryptophan, this likely results from a read error. The DNA is omitted, as the CDR3 cannot be located on it reliably, and the CDR3 follows TCRdb's listing. The J gene is TRBJ1-6, the V gene TRBV5-6. Including both end residues, the CDR3 is 9 amino acids long. Germline lookup yields CDR1 SGHDT and CDR2 YYEEEE. The CDR3 loop is CASMRTPSS.

This clonotype has a count of ten or more. V usage is TRBV24-1 and J usage is TRBJ1-1, with no clear D. Trimming pared 4 bases from V and 1 base from J, leaving 6 bases between. Germline V gene data show CDR1 as KGHDR and CDR2 as SFDVKD. The CDR3 has 13 amino acids. CDR3 in amino acids: CATSDPPNTEAFF. CDR3 bases: TGTGCCACCAGTGACCCCCCGAACACTGAAGCTTTCTTT.

This chain connects TRBV29-1 to TRBJ2-7; D is possibly TRBD1 (5 bases). CDR1 is SQVTM and CDR2 is ANQGSEA in the germline V gene. The CDR3 length is 13 residues. Between the trimmed V and J ends, which lost 6 bases and 0 bases, there was a span of 12 bases. The CDR3 protein is CSVAPQGSYEQYF. CDR3 nucleotides: TGCAGCGTGGCCCCCCAGGGCTCCTACGAGCAGTACTTC.

The chain has TRBV19 and TRBJ1-5; D is undetermined. V lost 5 bases and J lost 4, with 6 bases in between. This CDR3 spans 12 amino acids. The germline CDR1 and CDR2 sequences are LNHDA and SQIVND (reference sequence). The CDR3, as DNA: TGTGCCAGTAGTCGAAATAATCAGCCCCAGCATTTT. This translates into CASSRNNQPQHF.

The chain couples TRBV7-9 to TRBJ2-3, with D possibly matching TRBD2 (6 bases). The CDR3 loop spans 16 amino acids. The V end lost 5 bases, the J end lost 2 bases, and 17 bases lay between the germline ends. Germline loops: CDR1 SEHNR, CDR2 FQNEAQ (reference sequence). In DNA form, the CDR3 reads TGTGCCAGCAGCCCTACCCTGACTAGAAACACAGATACGCAGTATTTT. As protein: CASSPTLTRNTDTQYF. Full variable domain (remainder filled in from reference TRBV7-9 and TRBJ2-3): DTGVSQNPRHKITKRGQNVTFRCDPISEHNRLYWYRQTLGQGPEFLTYFQNEAQLEKSRLLSDRFSAERPKGSFSTLEIQRTEQGDSAMYLCASSPTLTRNTDTQYFGPGTRLTVL.

This clonotype was detected a few times. The J gene is TRBJ2-7, the V gene TRBV6-2 or TRBV6-3, with D perhaps TRBD1 (6 bases). CDR3 length equals 16 residues. Germline V lookup: CDR1 MNHEY, CDR2 SVGEGT. V was trimmed by 3 bases and J by 0 bases, leaving 15 bases between them. In DNA, the CDR3 is TGTGCCAGCAGTTATAGTGTGGGGGCGATCTCCTACGAGCAGTACTTC. Residues: CASSYSVGAISYEQYF.

This clonotype has ten or more counts. This chain joins TRBV12-3 or TRBV12-4 and TRBJ1-5; TRBD1 is a possible D gene (5 bases). V lost 6 bases, J lost 6 bases, and 18 bases lay in between. The CDR3 has 15 amino acids. CDR3 in DNA: TGTGCCAGCAGCGTGGGGGGACCATCGCTTCAGCCCCAGCATTTT. As protein: CASSVGGPSLQPQHF.

At least ten counts were recorded for this clonotype. The chain links TRBV19 to TRBJ2-5; D ambiguous. Germline values: CDR1 LNHDA, CDR2 SQIVND (reference sequence). V was shortened by 4 bases and J by 0 bases, with 6 bases between the two germline ends. The CDR3 runs 13 residues. In nucleotides, the CDR3 is TGTGCCAGTAGTAGGGCCTACCAAGAGACCCAGTACTTC. Translation gives CASSRAYQETQYF.